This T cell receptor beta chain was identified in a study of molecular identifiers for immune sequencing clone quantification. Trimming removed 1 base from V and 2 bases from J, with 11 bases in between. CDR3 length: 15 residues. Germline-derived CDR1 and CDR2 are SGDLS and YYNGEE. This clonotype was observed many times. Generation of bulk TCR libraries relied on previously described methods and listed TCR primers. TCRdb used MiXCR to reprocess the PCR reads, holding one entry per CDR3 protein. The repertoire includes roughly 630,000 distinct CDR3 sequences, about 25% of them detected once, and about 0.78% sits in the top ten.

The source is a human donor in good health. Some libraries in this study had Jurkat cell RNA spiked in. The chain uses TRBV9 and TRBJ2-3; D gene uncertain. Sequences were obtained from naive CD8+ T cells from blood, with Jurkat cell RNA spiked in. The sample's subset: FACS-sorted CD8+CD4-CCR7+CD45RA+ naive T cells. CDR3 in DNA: TGTGCCAGCAGCGTACAAACTGCACTCACAGATACGCAGTATTTT. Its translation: CASSVQTALTDTQYF.